This T cell receptor beta chain comes out of a study of cytomegalovirus exposure and HLA in healthy donors. As for the study in general: Researchers previously reported finding fewer than 140 million unique TCR beta sequences from around 200 million T cells. Among about 400 genotyped donors, about 80% fell in the Caucasian-associated ancestry cluster.

Study-wide points: Later work showed greater clonal expansion in HLA-associated TCR beta chains than in equally common others.

In the PCR, 60 Vbeta and 13 Jbeta primers were used. Measured with immunoSEQ multiplex PCR; TCRdb has only the in-frame clones, and not every one. The table lists 150,000 to 200,000 clones, about three quarters of them singletons. A remark on this clone: Its cognate antigen is unknown.

The sample taken for sequencing was PBMCs. This receptor was taken from a man younger than 35 in good health and CMV-seropositive.

CDR3 region: CASSPNLQGWESPLHF. The DNA of the CDR3 is TGTGCCAGCAGCCCCAACCTCCAGGGTTGGGAATCACCCCTCCACTTT. The chain employs TRBV7-9 and TRBJ1-6, with D possibly being TRBD1 (5 bases). The CDR3 consists of 16 residues. V shed 5 bases and J shed 10 bases, with 21 bases lying between them. Germline V CDR1 and CDR2: SEHNR, FQNEAQ (reference sequence).